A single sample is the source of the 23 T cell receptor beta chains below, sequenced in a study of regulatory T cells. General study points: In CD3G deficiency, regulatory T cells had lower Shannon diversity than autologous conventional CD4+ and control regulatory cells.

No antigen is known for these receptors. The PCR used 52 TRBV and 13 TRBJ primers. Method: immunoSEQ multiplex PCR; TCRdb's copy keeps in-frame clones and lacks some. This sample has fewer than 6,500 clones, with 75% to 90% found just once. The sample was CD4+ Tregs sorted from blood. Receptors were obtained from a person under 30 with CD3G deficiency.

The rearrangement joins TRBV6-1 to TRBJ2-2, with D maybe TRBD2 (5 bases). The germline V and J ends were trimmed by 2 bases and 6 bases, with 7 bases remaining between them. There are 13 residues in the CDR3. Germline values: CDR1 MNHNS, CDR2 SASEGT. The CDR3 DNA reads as TGTGCCAGCAGTGAACAGAGGGCCGGGGAGCTGTTTTTT. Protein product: CASSEQRAGELFF.

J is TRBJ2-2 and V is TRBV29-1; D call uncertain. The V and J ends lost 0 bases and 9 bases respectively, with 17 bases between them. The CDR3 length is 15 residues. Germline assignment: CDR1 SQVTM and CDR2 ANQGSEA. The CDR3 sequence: CSVEDTGPRDRELFF. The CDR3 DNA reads TGCAGCGTTGAAGATACTGGACCGAGAGACCGGGAGCTGTTTTTT.

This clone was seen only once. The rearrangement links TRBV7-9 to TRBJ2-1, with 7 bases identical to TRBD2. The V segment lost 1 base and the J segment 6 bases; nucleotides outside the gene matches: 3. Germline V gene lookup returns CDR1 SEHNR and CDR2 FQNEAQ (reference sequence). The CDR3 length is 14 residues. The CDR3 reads CASSLGGGINEQFF. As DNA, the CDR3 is TGTGCCAGCAGCTTAGGGGGAGGGATCAATGAGCAGTTCTTC.

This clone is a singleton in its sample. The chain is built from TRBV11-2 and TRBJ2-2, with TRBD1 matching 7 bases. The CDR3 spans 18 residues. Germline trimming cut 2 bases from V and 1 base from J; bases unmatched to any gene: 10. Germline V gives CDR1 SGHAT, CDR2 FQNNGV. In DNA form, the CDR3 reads TGTGCCAGCAGCTTAACCGGACAGGCCCGCCTGAACACCGGGGAGCTGTTTTTT. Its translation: CASSLTGQARLNTGELFF.

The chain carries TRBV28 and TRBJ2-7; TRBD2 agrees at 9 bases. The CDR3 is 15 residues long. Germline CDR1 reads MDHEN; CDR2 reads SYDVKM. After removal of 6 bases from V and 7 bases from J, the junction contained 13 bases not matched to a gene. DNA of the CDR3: TGTGCCAGCAGCCGCCTTCTAGCGGGGCGCTTGGAGCAGTACTTC. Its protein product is CASSRLLAGRLEQYF.

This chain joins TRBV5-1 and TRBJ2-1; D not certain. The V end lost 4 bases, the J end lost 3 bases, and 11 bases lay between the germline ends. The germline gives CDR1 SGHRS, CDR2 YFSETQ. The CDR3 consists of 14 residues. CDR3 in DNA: TGCGCCAGCAGCGCTGGGTTTGTCTACAATGAGCAGTTCTTC. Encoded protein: CASSAGFVYNEQFF.

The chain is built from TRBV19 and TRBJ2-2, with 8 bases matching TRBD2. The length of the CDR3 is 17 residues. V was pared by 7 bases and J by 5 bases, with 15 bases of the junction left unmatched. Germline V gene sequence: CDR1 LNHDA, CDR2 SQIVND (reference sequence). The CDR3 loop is CASTTAAGVPGTGELFF. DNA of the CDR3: TGTGCCAGTACCACTGCAGCGGGGGTCCCGGGTACCGGGGAGCTGTTTTTT.

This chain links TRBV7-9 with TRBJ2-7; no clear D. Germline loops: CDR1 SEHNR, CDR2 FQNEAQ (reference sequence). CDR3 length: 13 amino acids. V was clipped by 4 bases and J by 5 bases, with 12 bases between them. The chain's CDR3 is CASSSTWRHEQYF. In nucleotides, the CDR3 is TGTGCCAGCAGCTCAACTTGGAGACACGAGCAGTACTTC.

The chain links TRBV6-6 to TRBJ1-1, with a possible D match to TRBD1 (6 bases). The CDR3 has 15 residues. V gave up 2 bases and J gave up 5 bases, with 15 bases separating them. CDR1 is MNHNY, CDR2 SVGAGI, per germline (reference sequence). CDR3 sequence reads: CASSYAGGGETEAFF. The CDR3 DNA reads TGTGCCAGCAGTTACGCGGGGGGGGGCGAAACTGAAGCTTTCTTT.

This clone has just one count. This CDR3 reads CASSLSAVSIQYF. The DNA of the CDR3 is TGTGCCAGCAGTTTATCGGCAGTAAGCATTCAGTACTTC. The V and J genes are TRBV28 and TRBJ2-4; no clear D gene. The CDR3 consists of 13 residues. The V end lost 1 base, the J end lost 9 bases, and 10 bases lay between the germline ends. CDR1 is MDHEN and CDR2 is SYDVKM in the germline V gene.

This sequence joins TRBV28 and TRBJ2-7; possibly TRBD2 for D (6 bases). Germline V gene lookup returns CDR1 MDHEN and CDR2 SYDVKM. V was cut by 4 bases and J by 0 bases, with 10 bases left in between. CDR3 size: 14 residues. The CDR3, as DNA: TGTGCCAGCAGTTCCCGGGGGAGCTCCTACGAGCAGTACTTC. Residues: CASSSRGSSYEQYF. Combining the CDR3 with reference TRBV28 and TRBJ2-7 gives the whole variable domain DVKVTQSSRYLVKRTGEKVFLECVQDMDHENMFWYRQDPGLGLRLIYFSYDVKMKEKGDIPEGYSVSREKKERFSLILESASTNQTSMYLCASSSRGSSYEQYFGPGTRLTVT.

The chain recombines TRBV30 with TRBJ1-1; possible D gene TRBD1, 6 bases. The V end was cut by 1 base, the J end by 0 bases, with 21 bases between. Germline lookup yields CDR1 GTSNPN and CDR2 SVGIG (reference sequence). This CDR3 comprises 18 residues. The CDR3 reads CAWSAQGQNDRVNTEAFF. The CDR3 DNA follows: TGTGCCTGGAGTGCCCAAGGACAGAATGACAGAGTGAACACTGAAGCTTTCTTT.

The CDR3 is CASSLVAGVERSSYNEQFF. The CDR3 nucleotides are TGTGCCAGCAGCTTAGTCGCAGGGGTCGAGAGAAGCTCCTACAATGAGCAGTTCTTC. V is TRBV7-9 and J is TRBJ2-1, with D possibly being TRBD1 (6 bases). Trimming stripped 1 base from V and 0 bases from J, with 19 bases between. Germline CDR1 SEHNR, CDR2 FQNEAQ (reference sequence). This CDR3 is built from 19 residues. The full variable domain, rest sourced from reference TRBV7-9 and TRBJ2-1, is DTGVSQNPRHKITKRGQNVTFRCDPISEHNRLYWYRQTLGQGPEFLTYFQNEAQLEKSRLLSDRFSAERPKGSFSTLEIQRTEQGDSAMYLCASSLVAGVERSSYNEQFFGPGTRLTVL.

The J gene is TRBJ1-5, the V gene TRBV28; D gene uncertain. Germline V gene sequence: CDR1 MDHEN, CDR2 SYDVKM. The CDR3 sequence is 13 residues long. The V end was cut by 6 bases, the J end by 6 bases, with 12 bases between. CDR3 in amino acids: CASSPGNFQPQHF. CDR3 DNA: TGTGCCAGCAGCCCCGGGAACTTTCAGCCCCAGCATTTT.

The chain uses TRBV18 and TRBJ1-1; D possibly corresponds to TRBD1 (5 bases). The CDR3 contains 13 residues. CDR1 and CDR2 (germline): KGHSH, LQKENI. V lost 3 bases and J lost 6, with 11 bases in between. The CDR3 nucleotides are TGTGCCAGCTCACCGGAGAGGGGCCCTGAAGCTTTCTTT. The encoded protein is CASSPERGPEAFF.

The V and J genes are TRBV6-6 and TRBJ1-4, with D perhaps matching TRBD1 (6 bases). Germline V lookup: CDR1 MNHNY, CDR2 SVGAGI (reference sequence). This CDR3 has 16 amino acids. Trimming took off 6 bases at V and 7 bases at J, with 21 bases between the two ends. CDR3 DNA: TGTGCCAGCAGGGGGGCGAGGCCAGGGCGTAGTGAAAAACTGTTTTTT. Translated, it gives CASRGARPGRSEKLFF.

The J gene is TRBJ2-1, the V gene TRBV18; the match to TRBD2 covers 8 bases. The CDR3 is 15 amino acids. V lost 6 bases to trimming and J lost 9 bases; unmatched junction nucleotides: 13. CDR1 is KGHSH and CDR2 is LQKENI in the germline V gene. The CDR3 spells CASSPTSGGRGEQFF. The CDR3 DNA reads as TGTGCCAGCTCTCCCACCAGCGGGGGAAGGGGTGAGCAGTTCTTC.

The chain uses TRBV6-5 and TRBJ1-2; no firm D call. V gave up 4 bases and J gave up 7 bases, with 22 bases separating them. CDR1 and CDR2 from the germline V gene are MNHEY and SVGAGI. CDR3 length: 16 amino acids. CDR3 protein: CASSSSGLIGPSGYTF. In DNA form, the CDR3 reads TGTGCCAGCAGTTCATCGGGCCTTATCGGGCCTTCTGGCTACACCTTC.

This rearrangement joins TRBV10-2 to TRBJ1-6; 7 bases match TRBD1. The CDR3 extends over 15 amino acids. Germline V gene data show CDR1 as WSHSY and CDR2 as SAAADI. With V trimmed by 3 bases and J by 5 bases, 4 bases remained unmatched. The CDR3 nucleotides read TGCGCCAGCAGTGATCGACAGGGACATAATTCACCCCTCCACTTT. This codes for CASSDRQGHNSPLHF.

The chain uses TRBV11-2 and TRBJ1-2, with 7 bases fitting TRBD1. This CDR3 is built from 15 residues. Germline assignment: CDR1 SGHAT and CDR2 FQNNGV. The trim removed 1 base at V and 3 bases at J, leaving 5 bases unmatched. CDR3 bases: TGTGCCAGCAGCTTAGGAGGACAGGACTACTATGGCTACACCTTC. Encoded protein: CASSLGGQDYYGYTF.

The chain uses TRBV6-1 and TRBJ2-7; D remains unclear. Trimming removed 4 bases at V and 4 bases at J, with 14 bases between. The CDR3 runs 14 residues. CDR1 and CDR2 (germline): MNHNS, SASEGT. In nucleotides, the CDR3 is TGTGCCAGCAGTGTATCAAGACGGCCTTACGAGCAGTACTTC. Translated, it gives CASSVSRRPYEQYF.

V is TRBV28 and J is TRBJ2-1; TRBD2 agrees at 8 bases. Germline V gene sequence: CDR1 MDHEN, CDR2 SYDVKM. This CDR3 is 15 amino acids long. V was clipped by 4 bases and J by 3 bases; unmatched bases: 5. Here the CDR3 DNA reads TGTGCCAGCAGTTCAGCGGGAGTAGGCTACAATGAGCAGTTCTTC. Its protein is CASSSAGVGYNEQFF.

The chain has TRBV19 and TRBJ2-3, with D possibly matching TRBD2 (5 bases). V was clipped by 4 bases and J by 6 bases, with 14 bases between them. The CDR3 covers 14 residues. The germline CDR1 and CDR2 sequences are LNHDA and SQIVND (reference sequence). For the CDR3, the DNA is TGTGCCAGTAGTAGCGGGTTTGTTGGCGATACGCAGTATTTT. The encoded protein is CASSSGFVGDTQYF.